The entry below gives a single TCR beta chain sequence along with its context. This sample is part of a study of OX40 agonist ivuxolimab in advanced cancers. Study context: At around 83% male, the cohort had a mean age of about 55 years, ranging from 23 to 79.

This CDR3 has 15 amino acids. Trimming removed 2 bases from V and 3 bases from J, with 16 bases in between. Germline-derived CDR1 and CDR2 are SQVTM and ANQGSEA. Peripheral blood came from all dose cohorts at three timepoints. TCRdb's copy holds only in-frame clones and misses some; the assay was immunoSEQ multiplex PCR. The table has approximately 37,000 clones, about nine tenths seen once. The material was CD4+ or CD8+ T cells sorted from blood, obtained in a trial of the OX40 agonist ivuxolimab. The genes are TRBV29-1 and TRBJ1-1; D remains ambiguous. This receptor was identified in an adult with an advanced solid tumor such as melanoma, head and neck, liver or kidney cancer. CDR3 coding DNA: TGCAGCGTTGAAACGGTACAGTTAGGTTACACTGAAGCTTTCTTT. It codes for CSVETVQLGYTEAFF.